This TCR beta chain comes out of a study of T-cell reconstitution after alpha-beta-depleted transplantation in children. Unique molecular identifiers were incorporated during preparation of the TCRbeta library. A single record per CDR3 protein comes from TCRdb applying MiXCR to the PCR reads. Of more than 85,000 distinct CDR3 sequences in the sample, around 7% were seen once. Overall study results and limits: Hyperexpanded clones declined; after one year, newly produced T cells mostly supplied diversity. Expanded clones from the graft, numbering several hundred, reportedly supplied alpha-beta T cells about two months after transplant. Some patients showed high day-60 TCRbeta diversity, which derived from surviving recipient T cells and thymic progenitors.

Germline CDR1 and CDR2: SGHVS and FQNEAQ. V was trimmed by 4 bases and J by 1 base, leaving 22 bases between them. CDR3 size: 18 residues. This clonotype was found many times. Its specificity is not known. The source was PBMCs, collected before TCRalphabeta/CD19-depleted stem cell transplant. This chain uses TRBV7-8 with TRBJ2-5; a possible D gene is TRBD1 (5 bases). This receptor was taken from a boy under 10 years old with acute lymphoblastic leukemia, due to receive a stem cell transplant. CDR3 protein: CASSSERKGLSIQETQYF. CDR3 in DNA: TGTGCCAGCAGCTCCGAGAGGAAGGGGCTGTCGATCCAAGAGACCCAGTACTTC. Drawing the rest from reference TRBV7-8 and TRBJ2-5, the complete variable domain is GAGVSQSPRYKVAKRGQDVALRCDPISGHVSLFWYQQALGQGPEFLTYFQNEAQLDKSGLPSDRFFAERPEGSVSTLKIQRTQQEDSAVYLCASSSERKGLSIQETQYFGPGTRLLVL.